The present TCR beta chain was sequenced within a study of tumor-infiltrating lymphocytes in primary liver carcinoma. Looking at the study overall: The patient group consisted of men and women aged 30 to 69 years.

Using a constant-region primer together with ProtoScript II reverse transcriptase, TCR beta cDNA was made from 500 ng of total RNA. Amplification in three nested multiplex PCR rounds with slightly modified ARM-PCR gave rise to TCR beta libraries. From the multiplex PCR reads, TCRdb called clonotypes with MiXCR, one entry per CDR3 protein. The table has approximately 330,000 distinct CDR3 sequences, less than 70% seen once. RNA was extracted from whole blood without cell sorting, alongside germline DNA. These patients lived with chronic HBV infection and had never been treated. The collection of four milliliters of peripheral blood preceded surgery. Turning to this clonotype: A much bigger clone sits one base away, suggesting this may be a read error. In this CDR3 the conserved last residue, phenylalanine or tryptophan, is missing, so a read error is likely.

The sequenced material came from peripheral blood. The clonotype comes from a man aged 35 to 55 with primary liver carcinoma and hepatitis B virus infection.

The CDR3 sequence is CASSYLAGEVETQYL. DNA for the CDR3: TGTGCCAGCAGTTACTTGGCGGGAGAGGTAGAGACCCAGTACTTA. The chain couples TRBV6-5 to TRBJ2-5; 7 bases agree with TRBD2. The germline gives CDR1 MNHEY, CDR2 SVGAGI. The trim removed 1 base at V and 4 bases at J, leaving 6 bases unmatched. CDR3 length: 15 amino acids.